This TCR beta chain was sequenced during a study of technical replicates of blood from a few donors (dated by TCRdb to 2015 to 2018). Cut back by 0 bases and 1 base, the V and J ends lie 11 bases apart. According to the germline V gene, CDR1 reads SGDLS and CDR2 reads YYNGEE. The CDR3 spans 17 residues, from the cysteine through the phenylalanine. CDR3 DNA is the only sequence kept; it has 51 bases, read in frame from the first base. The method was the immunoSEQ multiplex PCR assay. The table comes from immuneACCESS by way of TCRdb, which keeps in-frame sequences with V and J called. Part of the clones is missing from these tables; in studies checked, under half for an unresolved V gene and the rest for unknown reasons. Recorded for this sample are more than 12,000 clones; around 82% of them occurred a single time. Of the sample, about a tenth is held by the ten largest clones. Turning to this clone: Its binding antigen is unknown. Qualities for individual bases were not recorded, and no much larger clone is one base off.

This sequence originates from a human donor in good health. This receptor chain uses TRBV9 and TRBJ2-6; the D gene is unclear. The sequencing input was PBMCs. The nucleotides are TGTGCCAGCAGCGTAGATGTCGCCACTTCTGGGGCCAACGTCCTGACTTTC. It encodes CASSVDVATSGANVLTF.